One and the same sample provided the 15 T cell receptor beta chains below, sequenced in a study of monozygotic twins with inflammatory bowel disease. Each CDR3 protein gets one entry in TCRdb, which reprocessed the 5' RACE reads and gives no DNA. Its listing shows approximately 330,000 distinct CDR3 sequences. Material: blood. The receptor source for this set is a human donor with ulcerative colitis or Crohn's disease, or a healthy co-twin of an affected twin (not recorded which).

The gene calls are TRBV20-1 and TRBJ1-5. Germline loops: CDR1 DFQATT, CDR2 SNEGSKA (reference sequence). This CDR3 spans 14 amino acids. CDR3 loop: CSARETRAGQPQHF.

The J gene is TRBJ2-7, the V gene TRBV28; TCRdb's D call of TRBD1 is untestable without DNA. This CDR3 has 13 residues. The germline V gene encodes CDR1 MDHEN and CDR2 SYDVKM. CDR3: CASSPGALHEQYF. Full variable domain (rest looked up from reference TRBV28 and TRBJ2-7): DVKVTQSSRYLVKRTGEKVFLECVQDMDHENMFWYRQDPGLGLRLIYFSYDVKMKEKGDIPEGYSVSREKKERFSLILESASTNQTSMYLCASSPGALHEQYFGPGTRLTVT.

The chain couples TRBV18 to TRBJ2-3; no DNA is available, so the TRBD1 call from TCRdb remains unchecked. The germline gives CDR1 KGHSH, CDR2 LQKENI. This CDR3 contains 14 residues. CDR3 protein: CASSVRETTDTQYF.

The chain carries TRBV28 and TRBJ2-2; lacking DNA, the TRBD1 call made by TCRdb goes unchecked. This CDR3 has 15 residues. CDR1 is MDHEN, CDR2 SYDVKM, per germline. The CDR3 sequence is CASIAGQRNTGELFF.

The rearrangement links TRBV11-2 to TRBJ2-1; lacking DNA, the TRBD1 call made by TCRdb goes unchecked. The CDR3 extends over 14 amino acids. Per germline, CDR1 SGHAT and CDR2 FQNNGV. CDR3 protein: CASRDPGQYNEQFF.

The chain joins TRBV27 to TRBJ2-7; TCRdb reports TRBD1, a call that lacks DNA to check it against. Germline V gives CDR1 MNHEY, CDR2 SMNVEV (reference sequence). The CDR3 is made up of 14 amino acids. The CDR3 protein is CASSWGQPAYEQYF.

This rearrangement joins TRBV5-4 to TRBJ2-7; the TCRdb D gene call, TRBD2, has no DNA to confirm it. Germline assignment: CDR1 SGHNT and CDR2 YYREEE (reference sequence). This CDR3 spans 15 amino acids. Here the CDR3 reads CASSLTRLAGVEQYF.

The chain combines TRBV20-1 with TRBJ2-5; there is no DNA to check the TCRdb D call of TRBD2. Germline CDR1 and CDR2: DFQATT and SNEGSKA (reference sequence). The CDR3 sequence is 15 residues long. The CDR3 sequence is CSAPTSLTRGETQYF.

V and J are TRBV16 and TRBJ2-2. This CDR3 is 14 amino acids long. Germline CDR1 is KGHSY and CDR2 is FQNENV. The CDR3 sequence is CASTHKAYTGELFF.

J is TRBJ1-6 and V is TRBV5-1. The germline V gene encodes CDR1 SGHRS and CDR2 YFSETQ. The CDR3 runs 15 residues. CDR3 protein: CASSSDTLYNSPLHF.

CDR3 protein: CASSRRSGRAADEQFF. This chain joins TRBV7-2 and TRBJ2-1; no DNA is available, so the TRBD2 call from TCRdb remains unchecked. The CDR3 has 16 amino acids. Germline V gene data show CDR1 as SGHTA and CDR2 as FQGNSA. Full variable domain (remainder filled in from reference TRBV7-2 and TRBJ2-1): GAGVSQSPSNKVTEKGKDVELRCDPISGHTALYWYRQSLGQGLEFLIYFQGNSAPDKSGLPSDRFSAERTGGSVSTLTIQRTQQEDSAVYLCASSRRSGRAADEQFFGPGTRLTVL.

The J gene is TRBJ2-1, the V gene TRBV28; checking the TCRdb D call of TRBD2 is not possible without DNA. Germline V gene data show CDR1 as MDHEN and CDR2 as SYDVKM. CDR3 length equals 16 residues. This CDR3 reads CASSTPYREGPDEQFF.

The chain combines TRBV4-1 with TRBJ1-2; no DNA is available, so the TRBD1 call from TCRdb remains unchecked. Germline CDR1 is MGHRA and CDR2 is YSYEKL. CDR3 size: 16 residues. CDR3 loop: CASSHEPGQGLDGYTF.

This chain connects TRBV5-1 to TRBJ2-2; checking the TCRdb D call of TRBD1 is not possible without DNA. The germline gives CDR1 SGHRS, CDR2 YFSETQ. The CDR3 has 15 amino acids. CDR3 sequence: CASSLGRGLTGELFF.

This chain connects TRBV19 to TRBJ1-1; TCRdb indicates TRBD1, and absent DNA this call remains unverified. This CDR3 comprises 14 residues. Germline V gives CDR1 LNHDA, CDR2 SQIVND (reference sequence). CDR3 protein: CASSEDRGWTEAFF.